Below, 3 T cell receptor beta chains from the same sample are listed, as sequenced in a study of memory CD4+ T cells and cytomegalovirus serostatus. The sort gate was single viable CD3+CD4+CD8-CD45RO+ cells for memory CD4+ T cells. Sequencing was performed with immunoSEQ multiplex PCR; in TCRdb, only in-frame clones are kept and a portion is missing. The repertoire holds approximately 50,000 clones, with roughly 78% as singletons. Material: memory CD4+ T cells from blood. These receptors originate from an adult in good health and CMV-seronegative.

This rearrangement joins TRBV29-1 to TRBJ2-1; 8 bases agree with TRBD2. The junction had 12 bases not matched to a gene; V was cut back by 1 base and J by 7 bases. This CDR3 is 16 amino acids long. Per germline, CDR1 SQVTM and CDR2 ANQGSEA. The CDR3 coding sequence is TGCAGCGTTGAAGTCAGTCTAGCGGGTGGAAGGAATGAGCAGTTCTTC. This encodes CSVEVSLAGGRNEQFF.

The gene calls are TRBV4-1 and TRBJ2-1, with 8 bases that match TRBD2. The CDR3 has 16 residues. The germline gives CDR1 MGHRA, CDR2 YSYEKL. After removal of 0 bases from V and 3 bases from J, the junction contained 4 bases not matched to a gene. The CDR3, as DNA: TGCGCCAGCAGCCAAGACCCTAGCGGGTACTACAATGAGCAGTTCTTC. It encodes CASSQDPSGYYNEQFF.

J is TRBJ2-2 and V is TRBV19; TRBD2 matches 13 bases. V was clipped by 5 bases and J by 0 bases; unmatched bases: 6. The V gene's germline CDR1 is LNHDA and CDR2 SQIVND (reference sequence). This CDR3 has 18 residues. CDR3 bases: TGTGCCAGTAGTTTTGGACTAGCGGGAGCCGCGAACACCGGGGAGCTGTTTTTT. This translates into CASSFGLAGAANTGELFF.